This TCR beta chain was found in a study of T cell repertoires and HLA-DP antigens. Study overall: The donors, ranging 18-to-29 to 60-to-69 years, included two males and one female.

The PCR primers covered 54 TRBV and 13 TRBJ segments. Deep-resolution sequencing targeted 200,000 to 250,000 T cell genomes in pre-culture CD4+ samples. The protocol was immunoSEQ multiplex PCR, while the TCRdb copy is restricted to in-frame clones and leaves out a portion. The sample consists of some 120,000 clones, about 91% of them appearing once. From germline, CDR1 is KGHSH and CDR2 LQKENI. There are 14 residues in the CDR3. V was cut by 1 base and J by 4 bases, with 10 bases left in between. Study results and limitations: Naive and memory CD4+ repertoires were not analysed separately.

To note about this clone: Its antigen remains unidentified.

Source material: CD4+ T cells from PBMCs. The sequence derives from a woman in her late teens or twenties in good health and CMV-seronegative. This chain uses TRBV18 with TRBJ2-5; D is uncertain. CDR3 amino acids: CASSPQGNGETQYF. CDR3 sequence (DNA): TGTGCCAGCTCACCACAGGGAAATGGAGAGACCCAGTACTTC.